This T cell receptor beta chain originates from a study of shared clonotypes between healthy human individuals. For the study at large: The study drew on two women and a few men aged 18 to 49 as donors. CD4 naive cells filled three plates per donor, CD4 memory three, CD8 naive two and CD8 memory one.

Naive CD8 populations comprised CD45RO-negative cells positively selected for CCR7, excluding terminally differentiated effector memory CD45RA+ cells. Within Nashville, Tennessee resided all donors, each a Caucasian adult. Libraries were prepared by immunoSEQ multiplex PCR; TCRdb keeps only in-frame clonotypes and omits some of them. The sample contains around 2,000,000 clones, around 96% of which appear only once. The germline gives CDR1 MGHRA, CDR2 YSYEKL. Trimming took 2 bases from V and 4 from J, leaving 11 bases between them. This CDR3 contains 15 residues. This clonotype was sampled from a man younger than 30 in good health. Sequenced input: naive CD8+ T cells sorted from blood. The V and J genes are TRBV4-1 and TRBJ2-2, with D possibly TRBD2 on 5 matching bases. The CDR3: CASSQSASPTGELFF. CDR3 nucleotides: TGCGCCAGCAGCCAATCGGCTAGCCCCACCGGGGAGCTGTTTTTT.